This T cell receptor (beta chain) was captured in a study of T cells in Graves' hyperthyroidism and ophthalmopathy. Used for diagnoses were clinical symptoms, serum thyroxine and TRAb, thyroid ultrasound and orbital computed tomography. The CDR3 contains 15 residues. CDR1 and CDR2 (germline): MDHEN, SYDVKM. Deletions cut 3 bases from V and 2 bases from J, with 11 bases between. This clonotype appeared many times. The antigen remains undetermined. What was amplified from RNA transcripts were TCR beta CDR3 regions. A first-round RT-PCR of the TCR CDR3 used the HTBI primer set. TCRdb used MiXCR to reprocess the multiplex PCR reads, holding one entry per CDR3 protein. The sample lists 530,000 or so distinct CDR3 sequences, roughly a sixth occurring once. Whole-study findings and limits: A 13 V-J signature model discriminated ophthalmopathy versus stable hyperthyroidism.

The J gene is TRBJ2-1, the V gene TRBV28; D gene ambiguous. What was sequenced was blood. The source of this sequence is a woman aged 18-29 years with Graves' ophthalmopathy. The CDR3 protein is CASSFSVVPYNEQFF. Written as DNA, the CDR3 is TGTGCCAGCAGTTTCTCGGTGGTCCCCTACAATGAGCAGTTCTTC.